These 13 T cell receptor beta chains were sequenced from one sample in a study of OX40 agonist ivuxolimab in advanced cancers. Repertoires were generated with immunoSEQ multiplex PCR, while TCRdb's copy carries only in-frame clones and drops some. The profile shows some 45,000 clones, 75% to 90% of them singletons. The material was CD4+ or CD8+ T cells sorted from blood, obtained in a trial of the OX40 agonist ivuxolimab. These receptors were obtained from an adult with an advanced solid tumor such as melanoma, head and neck, liver or kidney cancer.

The rearrangement joins TRBV6-1 to TRBJ1-5; no clear D. V shed 2 bases and J shed 4 bases, with 12 bases lying between them. The CDR3 is 15 amino acids. Germline values: CDR1 MNHNS, CDR2 SASEGT. The CDR3 here is CASSEFGGFNQPQHF. The DNA of the CDR3 is TGTGCCAGCAGTGAATTCGGAGGATTTAATCAGCCCCAGCATTTT.

CDR3 in DNA: TGTGCTAGTGGTTTGGCCCCTAGCGGGAACTACGAGCAGTACTTC. This codes for CASGLAPSGNYEQYF. The chain links TRBV12-5 to TRBJ2-7, with TRBD2 matching over 9 bases. The germline V gene has CDR1 LGHNT and CDR2 FRNRAP. Trimming at V came to 1 base and at J to 3 bases, leaving 4 bases not matched to a gene. This CDR3 has 15 residues.

The chain combines TRBV9 with TRBJ2-7, with 7 bases fitting TRBD1. Germline CDR1 reads SGDLS; CDR2 reads YYNGEE. This CDR3 is 14 amino acids long. The V segment lost 0 bases and the J segment 5 bases; nucleotides outside the gene matches: 5. CDR3 nucleotides: TGTGCCAGCAGCGTAGACAGGGGATTCGACGAGCAGTACTTC. Protein product: CASSVDRGFDEQYF.

J is TRBJ2-5 and V is TRBV4-1; 9 bases map to TRBD1. Unmatched junction bases numbered 10, after V lost 3 bases and J lost 2 bases. The CDR3 consists of 17 residues. Germline V gene data show CDR1 as MGHRA and CDR2 as YSYEKL. Here the CDR3 reads CASSHLRSGTGQETQYF. In nucleotides, the CDR3 is TGCGCCAGCAGCCACCTAAGGAGCGGGACAGGGCAAGAGACCCAGTACTTC.

This sequence joins TRBV5-4 and TRBJ2-1, with no clear D. Germline values: CDR1 SGHNT, CDR2 YYREEE (reference sequence). Trimming cost V 1 base and J 2 bases, with 10 bases left between them. CDR3 size: 15 residues. CDR3 nucleotide sequence: TGTGCCAGCAGCTTGATCGGGTTCCCCTACAATGAGCAGTTCTTC. As protein: CASSLIGFPYNEQFF.

The chain links TRBV10-3 to TRBJ2-1, with D maybe TRBD1 (6 bases). CDR1 ENHRY and CDR2 SYGVKD come from the germline V gene. V lost 5 bases and J lost 5, with 13 bases in between. CDR3 length equals 14 residues. CDR3 coding DNA: TGTGCCATCAGTAGCCAGGGGCTCAACAATGAGCAGTTCTTC. As protein: CAISSQGLNNEQFF.

The chain carries TRBV19 and TRBJ2-1; 10 bases align to TRBD2. The CDR3 has 15 residues. Germline CDR1 reads LNHDA; CDR2 reads SQIVND (reference sequence). Unmatched junction bases numbered 6, after V lost 8 bases and J lost 2 bases. The CDR3 sequence is CASGRTSGPYNEQFF. CDR3 bases: TGTGCCAGTGGCCGGACTAGCGGACCCTACAATGAGCAGTTCTTC. The whole variable domain, remainder taken from reference TRBV19 and TRBJ2-1, is DGGITQSPKYLFRKEGQNVTLSCEQNLNHDAMYWYRQDPGQGLRLIYYSQIVNDFQKGDIAEGYSVSREKKESFPLTVTSAQKNPTAFYLCASGRTSGPYNEQFFGPGTRLTVL.

V usage is TRBV7-8 and J usage is TRBJ2-4; no definite D call. Germline CDR1 SGHVS, CDR2 FQNEAQ. V gave up 3 bases and J gave up 2 bases, with 17 bases separating them. The CDR3 contains 17 residues. In DNA form, the CDR3 reads TGTGCCAGCAGCTTTTCCCCACGATTGGGCACCAAAAACATTCAGTACTTC. Its protein is CASSFSPRLGTKNIQYF. Complete variable domain (other parts from reference TRBV7-8 and TRBJ2-4): GAGVSQSPRYKVAKRGQDVALRCDPISGHVSLFWYQQALGQGPEFLTYFQNEAQLDKSGLPSDRFFAERPEGSVSTLKIQRTQQEDSAVYLCASSFSPRLGTKNIQYFGAGTRLSVL.

The J gene is TRBJ2-7, the V gene TRBV29-1; D call uncertain. V dropped 6 bases and J dropped 2 bases, with 11 bases sitting between them. Germline loops: CDR1 SQVTM, CDR2 ANQGSEA. The CDR3 is made up of 12 amino acids. CDR3 in amino acids: CSVSKGPYEQYF. The CDR3 DNA reads as TGCAGCGTATCCAAGGGTCCCTACGAGCAGTACTTC.

The gene calls are TRBV7-3 and TRBJ2-3; D is unresolved. Trimming stripped 5 bases from V and 2 bases from J, with 2 bases between. CDR1 is SGHTA, CDR2 FQGTGA, per germline. This CDR3 contains 11 residues. For the CDR3, the DNA is TGTGCCAGCAGCGACACAGATACGCAGTATTTT. It codes for CASSDTDTQYF.

This clone has just a few counts. For the CDR3, the DNA is TGTGCCAGCAGCCAGCGGCTAGGACCCATGGACCACGAGCAGTACTTC. Its protein product is CASSQRLGPMDHEQYF. The gene calls are TRBV7-2 and TRBJ2-7; TRBD2 is a possible D gene (5 bases). The CDR3 has 16 amino acids. The germline V and J ends were trimmed by 5 bases and 5 bases, with 22 bases remaining between them. Germline CDR1 SGHTA, CDR2 FQGNSA.

The chain couples TRBV2 to TRBJ2-3, with 9 bases matching TRBD1. J gave up 3 bases and V 4 bases, and 17 bases lay outside the gene matches. This CDR3 has 19 amino acids. Germline assignment: CDR1 SNHLY and CDR2 FYNNEI. The CDR3: CASSGARGAGQGWTDTQYF. For the CDR3, the DNA is TGTGCCAGCAGTGGGGCTAGGGGGGCGGGACAGGGCTGGACAGATACGCAGTATTTT.

V is TRBV10-3 and J is TRBJ1-1; TRBD1 might be the D (6 bases). Germline V gives CDR1 ENHRY, CDR2 SYGVKD. The ends were cut back, 5 bases at V and 1 base at J, with 8 bases in the middle. The CDR3 extends over 13 amino acids. The chain's CDR3 is CAISRQENTEAFF. The CDR3 DNA is TGTGCCATCAGTAGACAGGAGAACACTGAAGCTTTCTTT.